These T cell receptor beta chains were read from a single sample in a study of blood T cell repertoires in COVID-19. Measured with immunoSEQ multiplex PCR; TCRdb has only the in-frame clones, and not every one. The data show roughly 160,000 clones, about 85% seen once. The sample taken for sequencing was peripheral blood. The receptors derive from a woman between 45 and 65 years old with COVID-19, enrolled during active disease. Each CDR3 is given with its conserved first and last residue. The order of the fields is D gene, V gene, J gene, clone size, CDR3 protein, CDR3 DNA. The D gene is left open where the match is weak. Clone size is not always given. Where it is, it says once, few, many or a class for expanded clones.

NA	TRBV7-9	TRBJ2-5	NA	CASNLVGETQYF	TGTGCCAGCAATCTAGTTGGGGAGACCCAGTACTTC
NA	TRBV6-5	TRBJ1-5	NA	CASSYSSRQNQPQHF	TGTGCCAGCAGTTACTCGAGCAGGCAGAATCAGCCCCAGCATTTT
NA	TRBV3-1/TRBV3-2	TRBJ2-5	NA	CASSQGTAGTIETQYF	TGTGCCAGCAGCCAAGGAACGGCTGGGACAATAGAGACCCAGTACTTC
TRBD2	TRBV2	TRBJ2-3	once	CASSESAGASRDTQYF	TGTGCCAGCAGTGAATCAGCGGGGGCCTCGAGAGATACGCAGTATTTT
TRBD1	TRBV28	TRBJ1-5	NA	CASTGTGGNQPQHF	TGTGCCAGCACCGGGACAGGGGGCAATCAGCCCCAGCATTTT
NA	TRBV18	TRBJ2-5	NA	CASSPRDSHQETQYF	TGTGCCAGCTCACCACGTGACAGCCACCAAGAGACCCAGTACTTC
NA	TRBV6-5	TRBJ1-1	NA	CASSTVGRGTEAFF	TGTGCCAGCAGTACCGTCGGTCGGGGAACTGAAGCTTTCTTT
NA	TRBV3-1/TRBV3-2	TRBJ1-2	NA	CASRLTGRNYGYTF	TGTGCCAGCAGGCTAACAGGCAGAAACTATGGCTACACCTTC
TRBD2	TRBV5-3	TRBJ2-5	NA	CARSLRSGGPPTQETQYF	TGTGCCAGAAGCTTGAGGAGCGGGGGGCCTCCAACCCAAGAGACCCAGTACTTC
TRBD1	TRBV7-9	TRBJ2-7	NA	CASSSTSTGIAYEQYF	TGTGCCAGCAGCTCTACATCGACAGGGATTGCCTACGAGCAGTACTTC
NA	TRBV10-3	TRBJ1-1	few	CAISEAGIAEAFF	TGTGCCATCAGTGAGGCGGGGATCGCTGAAGCTTTCTTT
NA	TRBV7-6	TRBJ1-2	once	CASSLAGGADGYTF	TGTGCCAGCAGCTTAGCTGGGGGCGCGGATGGCTACACCTTC
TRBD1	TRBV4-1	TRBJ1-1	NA	CASSQGSGQGALNTEAFF	TGCGCCAGCAGCCAAGGGAGCGGACAGGGGGCCTTGAACACTGAAGCTTTCTTT
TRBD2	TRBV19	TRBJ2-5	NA	CASSYLAGARQETQYF	TGTGCCAGTAGTTATCTAGCGGGGGCCCGACAAGAGACCCAGTACTTC
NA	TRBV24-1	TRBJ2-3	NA	CATSDSWLTDTQYF	TGTGCCACCAGTGATTCTTGGCTGACAGATACGCAGTATTTT
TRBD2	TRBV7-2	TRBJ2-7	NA	CASSLPRSGRFWDEQYF	TGTGCCAGCAGCTTACCTCGTAGCGGGAGGTTCTGGGACGAGCAGTACTTC
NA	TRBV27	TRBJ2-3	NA	CASSPLPGSGIPAYF	TGTGCCAGCAGTCCCCTCCCTGGTAGCGGAATCCCGGCGTATTTT
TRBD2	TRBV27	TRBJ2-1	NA	CASSQRGGNEQFF	TGTGCCAGCAGTCAGCGGGGGGGTAATGAGCAGTTCTTC
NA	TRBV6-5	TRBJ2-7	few	CASTGHDVSYEQYF	TGTGCCAGCACCGGACACGACGTCTCCTACGAGCAGTACTTC
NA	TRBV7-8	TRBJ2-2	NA	CASKSRSATGELFF	TGTGCCAGCAAGTCTAGGAGCGCCACCGGGGAGCTGTTTTTT
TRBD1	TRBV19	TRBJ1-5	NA	CASSIPPRDRLWPQHF	TGTGCCAGTAGTATCCCCCCTCGGGACAGGTTGTGGCCCCAGCATTTT
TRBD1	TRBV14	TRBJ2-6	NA	CASSQGGAGGVFGANVLTF	TGTGCCAGCAGCCAAGGTGGGGCAGGGGGCGTGTTTGGGGCCAACGTCCTGACTTTC
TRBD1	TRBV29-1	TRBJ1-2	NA	CSVQGNKDGYTF	TGCAGCGTACAGGGGAATAAGGATGGCTACACCTTC
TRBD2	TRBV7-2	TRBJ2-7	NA	CASSDRPGGYEQYF	TGTGCCAGCAGCGACAGACCGGGGGGGTACGAGCAGTACTTC
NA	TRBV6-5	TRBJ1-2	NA	CASRDTTLPNYGYTF	TGTGCCAGCAGGGACACTACCCTACCAAACTATGGCTACACCTTC
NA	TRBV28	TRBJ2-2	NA	CASSILLGTGELFF	TGTGCCAGCAGTATATTACTAGGGACCGGGGAGCTGTTTTTT
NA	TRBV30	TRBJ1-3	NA	CAWSVGGGGNTIYF	TGTGCCTGGAGTGTAGGGGGGGGCGGAAACACCATATATTTT
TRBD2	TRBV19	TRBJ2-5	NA	CASSKGLAGGYGETQYF	TGTGCCAGTAGTAAGGGACTAGCGGGGGGGTACGGGGAGACCCAGTACTTC
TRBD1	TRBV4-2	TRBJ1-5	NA	CASSQAGQGDQPQHF	TGTGCCAGCAGCCAGGCGGGACAGGGTGATCAGCCCCAGCATTTT
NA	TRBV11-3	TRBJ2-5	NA	CASSLDLAGASQETQYF	TGTGCCAGCAGCTTAGATCTTGCAGGGGCCTCCCAAGAGACCCAGTACTTC
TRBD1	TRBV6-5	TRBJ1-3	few	CASRPDRGSGNTIYF	TGTGCCAGCAGGCCCGACAGGGGGTCTGGAAACACCATATATTTT
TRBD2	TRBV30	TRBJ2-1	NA	CAWSVLATEQFF	TGTGCCTGGAGTGTACTAGCGACTGAGCAGTTCTTC
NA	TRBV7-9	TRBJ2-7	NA	CASSPRVASPYEQYF	TGTGCCAGCAGCCCCAGGGTAGCAAGCCCCTACGAGCAGTACTTC
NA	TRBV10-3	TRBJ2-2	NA	CAITRQGAGELFF	TGTGCCATCACCCGGCAGGGTGCCGGGGAGCTGTTTTTT
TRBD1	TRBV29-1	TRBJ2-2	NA	CSVEGGQGASGELFF	TGCAGCGTTGAAGGAGGACAGGGGGCCTCCGGGGAGCTGTTTTTT
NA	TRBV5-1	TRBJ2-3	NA	CASSPGNSVGTDTQYF	TGCGCCAGCAGCCCCGGAAATAGCGTGGGCACAGATACGCAGTATTTT
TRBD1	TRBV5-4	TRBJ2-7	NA	CASSRLRDRDYEQYF	TGTGCCAGCAGCCGCCTCCGGGACAGGGACTACGAGCAGTACTTC
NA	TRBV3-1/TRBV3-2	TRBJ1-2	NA	CASSPQGVLPYGYTF	TGTGCCAGCAGCCCACAGGGAGTCCTCCCCTATGGCTACACCTTC
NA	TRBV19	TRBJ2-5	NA	CASSSRGGRETQYF	TGTGCCAGTAGTAGCAGGGGAGGGCGGGAGACCCAGTACTTC
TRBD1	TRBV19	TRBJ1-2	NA	CASSHWDRDHGYTF	TGTGCCAGTAGTCACTGGGACAGGGACCATGGCTACACCTTC
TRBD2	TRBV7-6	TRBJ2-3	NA	CASSSPQGLAITDTQYF	TGTGCCAGCAGCTCACCCCAGGGACTAGCCATCACAGATACGCAGTATTTT
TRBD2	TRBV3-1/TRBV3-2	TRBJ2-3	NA	CASSQGLTSASSTDTQYF	TGTGCCAGCAGCCAAGGCCTGACTAGCGCCTCTAGCACAGATACGCAGTATTTT
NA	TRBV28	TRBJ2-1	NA	CASTLGGADEQFF	TGTGCCAGCACCCTTGGGGGGGCTGATGAGCAGTTCTTC
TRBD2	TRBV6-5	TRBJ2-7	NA	CASSFSSGGTYEQYF	TGTGCCAGCAGTTTTTCTAGCGGGGGGACCTACGAGCAGTACTTC
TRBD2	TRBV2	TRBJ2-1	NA	CASSGTSGGYDEQFF	TGTGCCAGCAGCGGGACTAGCGGGGGGTACGATGAGCAGTTCTTC
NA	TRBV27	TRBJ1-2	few	CASSLVGVGQGGEDYGYTF	TGTGCCAGCAGCTTAGTAGGAGTTGGGCAGGGCGGGGAGGACTATGGCTACACCTTC
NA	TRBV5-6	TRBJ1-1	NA	CASSLQGSTEAFF	TGTGCCAGCAGCTTACAGGGAAGCACTGAAGCTTTCTTT
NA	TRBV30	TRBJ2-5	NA	CAWSRGYQETQYF	TGTGCCTGGAGTAGGGGCTACCAAGAGACCCAGTACTTC
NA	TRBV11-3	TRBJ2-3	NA	CASSLRSTDTQYF	TGTGCCAGCAGCTTGCGGAGCACAGATACGCAGTATTTT
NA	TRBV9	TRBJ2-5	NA	CASSVLSTQETQYF	TGTGCCAGCAGCGTATTGAGTACTCAAGAGACCCAGTACTTC
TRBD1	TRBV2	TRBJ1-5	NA	CASSEPGQGSQPQHF	TGTGCCAGCAGTGAACCAGGACAGGGAAGTCAGCCCCAGCATTTT